Below are 16 T cell receptor beta chains sequenced from a single sample in a study of T cell repertoires in cytomegalovirus infection. TCRdb ran MiXCR on the reads and lists one entry per CDR3 protein. There are about 460,000 distinct CDR3 sequences in the sample; around 11% occur only once, and roughly 10% lies in the top ten. Material for sequencing was PBMCs. The receptors were sampled from a human donor in good health (CMV status not recorded). Some clones in this sample may be carry-over from other donors' samples.

This clonotype was found many times. The chain couples TRBV7-2 to TRBJ1-2; D is unclear. CDR3 length equals 14 residues. Germline CDR1 is SGHTA and CDR2 is FQGNSA. Trimming shortened V by 0 bases and J by 2 bases, and 7 bases separated the two germline ends. The CDR3: CASSLATENYGYTF. The CDR3 DNA follows: TGTGCCAGCAGCTTAGCGACGGAAAACTATGGCTACACCTTC. The full variable domain, completed using reference TRBV7-2 and TRBJ1-2, is GAGVSQSPSNKVTEKGKDVELRCDPISGHTALYWYRQSLGQGLEFLIYFQGNSAPDKSGLPSDRFSAERTGGSVSTLTIQRTQQEDSAVYLCASSLATENYGYTFGSGTRLTVV.

There are a few counts of this clonotype. The chain combines TRBV18 with TRBJ2-1, with D perhaps TRBD1 or TRBD2 (5 bases each). V was shortened by 3 bases and J by 1 base, with 10 bases between the two germline ends. This CDR3 is built from 15 residues. Germline V gives CDR1 KGHSH, CDR2 LQKENI. CDR3 in DNA: TGTGCCAGCTCACCTACATGGGGGTCCTACAATGAGCAGTTCTTC. Protein: CASSPTWGSYNEQFF.

This clonotype was counted at least ten times. The rearrangement joins TRBV6-1 to TRBJ2-1; 7 nucleotides align to TRBD1. The V segment lost 6 bases and the J segment 7 bases; nucleotides outside the gene matches: 12. Germline CDR1 MNHNS, CDR2 SASEGT. The CDR3 sequence is 15 residues long. As DNA, the CDR3 is TGTGCCAGCAGGCTGACAGGGAGAGCCCAGAATGAGCAGTTCTTC. Translation gives CASRLTGRAQNEQFF.

This clonotype was seen ten or more times. V is TRBV7-8 and J is TRBJ1-5; 11 bases align to TRBD1. This CDR3 spans 18 amino acids. J lost 1 base, V lost 4 bases, and 9 bases had no gene match. The V gene's germline CDR1 is SGHVS and CDR2 FQNEAQ. The CDR3 region is CASSWGTGGFRSNQPQHF. The CDR3, as DNA: TGTGCCAGCAGCTGGGGGACAGGGGGGTTTAGGAGCAATCAGCCCCAGCATTTT.

This clonotype was recorded many times. The V and J genes are TRBV27 and TRBJ1-4; TRBD1 agrees at 10 bases. With 5 bases clipped from V and 7 bases from J, the junction kept 7 bases outside the gene matches. The CDR3 is 15 residues long. CDR1 and CDR2 (germline): MNHEY, SMNVEV (reference sequence). The CDR3 region is CASSTWTGGGEKLFF. CDR3 bases: TGTGCCAGCAGTACGTGGACAGGGGGAGGTGAAAAACTGTTTTTT.

This clonotype was found many times. The chain carries TRBV5-6 and TRBJ2-2, with D possibly TRBD1 on 6 matching bases. The CDR3 is made up of 18 amino acids. Germline CDR1 and CDR2: SGHDT and YYEEEE. Trimming took off 3 bases at V and 6 bases at J, with 24 bases between the two ends. Here the CDR3 DNA reads TGTGCCAGCAGCTCCCCGGGACACCTTAGACCTCGATCCGGGGAGCTGTTTTTT. Translating it yields CASSSPGHLRPRSGELFF.

This clonotype came up many times. CDR3 bases: TGTGCCAGCAGCTTAGAGAGGGGCTACAATGAGCAGTTCTTC. Protein: CASSLERGYNEQFF. V and J are TRBV7-9 and TRBJ2-1; D tentatively fits TRBD1 or TRBD2 (5 bases each). Germline CDR1 is SEHNR and CDR2 is FQNEAQ (reference sequence). The CDR3 sequence is 14 residues long. Trimming removed 1 base at V and 3 bases at J, with 7 bases between.

This clonotype was recorded many times. Here the CDR3 DNA reads TGTGCCAGCAGTTACTCGATGAGGGGGCTTGGTTCCCCCTACGAGCAGTACTTC. The encoded protein is CASSYSMRGLGSPYEQYF. This sequence joins TRBV6-5 and TRBJ2-7; 7 bases agree with TRBD1. The CDR3 loop spans 18 amino acids. Germline V gene sequence: CDR1 MNHEY, CDR2 SVGAGI. V lost 0 bases to trimming and J lost 2 bases; unmatched junction nucleotides: 13.

This clonotype was found a few times. This chain links TRBV4-2 with TRBJ2-5; 10 positions match TRBD2. Germline CDR1 is LGHNA and CDR2 is YNFKEQ. The CDR3 loop spans 16 amino acids. The V gene end was trimmed by 3 bases and the J gene end by 4 bases; junction bases not matched to a gene: 8. The CDR3 region has the DNA TGTGCCAGCAGCCAGGGCCCAAGCGGGGGGGGAGAGACCCAGTACTTC. Amino acids: CASSQGPSGGGETQYF.

This clonotype has at least ten counts. The genes are TRBV5-1 and TRBJ1-4; TRBD1 matches at 10 bases. CDR1 SGHRS and CDR2 YFSETQ come from the germline V gene. The CDR3 consists of 15 residues. With 0 bases clipped from V and 6 bases from J, the junction kept 2 bases outside the gene matches. CDR3 bases: TGCGCCAGCAGCTTGGCCGGGACAGGGGATGAAAAACTGTTTTTT. This translates into CASSLAGTGDEKLFF. Full variable domain (rest looked up from reference TRBV5-1 and TRBJ1-4): KAGVTQTPRYLIKTRGQQVTLSCSPISGHRSVSWYQQTPGQGLQFLFEYFSETQRNKGNFPGRFSGRQFSNSRSEMNVSTLELGDSALYLCASSLAGTGDEKLFFGSGTQLSVL.

The chain carries TRBV12-3 or TRBV12-4 and TRBJ1-2; D uncertain. Trimming left V 6 bases short and J 9 bases short, with 17 bases between. The CDR3 is made up of 13 amino acids. The CDR3 DNA follows: TGTGCCAGCAGCCCGGGGTCCGGGTTAAGCTACACCTTC. Translating gives CASSPGSGLSYTF.

This clonotype was counted many times. The V gene is TRBV27, the J gene TRBJ2-3; tentatively, D is TRBD2 (6 bases). In germline, CDR1 is MNHEY, CDR2 SMNVEV (reference sequence). The CDR3 has 16 residues. V lost 2 bases to trimming and J lost 0 bases, with 12 bases between them. The CDR3 coding sequence is TGTGCCAGCAGTTTAGAGGGGCGGGGTAGCACAGATACGCAGTATTTT. It yields the protein CASSLEGRGSTDTQYF.

The chain combines TRBV30 with TRBJ1-5; 8 bases align to TRBD1. CDR3 length equals 14 residues. Trimming took 7 bases from V and 2 from J; bases not matched to a gene: 7. The germline V gene has CDR1 GTSNPN and CDR2 SVGIG (reference sequence). The CDR3 sequence: CAFSGQGGNQPQHF. Written as DNA, the CDR3 is TGTGCCTTCTCCGGACAGGGAGGCAATCAGCCCCAGCATTTT.

The table lists this clonotype with a few counts. The rearrangement links TRBV30 to TRBJ2-7, with 10 positions matching TRBD1. The CDR3 loop spans 14 amino acids. The germline gives CDR1 GTSNPN, CDR2 SVGIG (reference sequence). Trimming removed 1 base from V and 5 bases from J; junction bases left unmatched: 5. The CDR3, as DNA: TGTGCCTGGAGTGGGACAGGGGGTATTGACGAGCAGTACTTC. As protein: CAWSGTGGIDEQYF. Full variable domain (rest looked up from reference TRBV30 and TRBJ2-7): SQTIHQWPATLVQPVGSPLSLECTVEGTSNPNLYWYRQAAGRGLQLLFYSVGIGQISSEVPQNLSASRPQDRQFILSSKKLLLSDSGFYLCAWSGTGGIDEQYFGPGTRLTVT.

This clonotype showed up many times. This rearrangement joins TRBV7-2 to TRBJ2-1, with TRBD2 matching over 8 bases. Germline-derived CDR1 and CDR2 are SGHTA and FQGNSA. The CDR3 has 14 amino acids. V shed 2 bases and J 8 bases; nucleotides not matched to a gene: 5. The CDR3 nucleotides read TGTGCCAGCAGCTTACGACTAGCGTCTGATGAGCAGTTCTTC. It yields the protein CASSLRLASDEQFF. The full variable domain, its missing parts supplied by reference TRBV7-2 and TRBJ2-1, is GAGVSQSPSNKVTEKGKDVELRCDPISGHTALYWYRQSLGQGLEFLIYFQGNSAPDKSGLPSDRFSAERTGGSVSTLTIQRTQQEDSAVYLCASSLRLASDEQFFGPGTRLTVL.

In this sample, this clonotype turned up many times. One end of the junction fails to match germline, which may point to a read error. V and J are TRBV7-7 and TRBJ2-3; 9 bases are a match to TRBD2. This CDR3 is built from 15 residues. The germline gives CDR1 SSHAT, CDR2 FNYEAQ (reference sequence). The CDR3 region is CASSSSGMSTDTQYF. The CDR3 DNA reads as TGTGCTAGCAGCTCTAGCGGGATGAGCACAGATACGCAGTATTTT. Using reference TRBV7-7 and TRBJ2-3 for the parts outside the CDR3, the full variable domain is GAGVSQSPRYKVTKRGQDVTLRCDPISSHATLYWYQQALGQGPEFLTYFNYEAQPDKSGLPSDRFSAERPEGSISTLTIQRTEQRDSAMYRCASSSSGMSTDTQYFGPGTRLTVL.